This passage covers 12 T cell receptor beta chains from one sample sequenced in a study of T cell responses to AZD1222 COVID-19 vaccine. Using immunoSEQ multiplex PCR, the repertoire was profiled, and TCRdb retains in-frame clones only, with some absent. Of 200,000 or so clones in the sample, around 90% were seen once. The sequencing used peripheral blood, collected on day 0 of AZD1222 vaccination. The source of these receptors is an adult in good health.

The chain joins TRBV20-1 to TRBJ2-1; D remains unclear. Germline V gives CDR1 DFQATT, CDR2 SNEGSKA (reference sequence). The CDR3 runs 12 residues. The V and J ends lost 7 bases and 1 base respectively, with 8 bases between them. CDR3 region: CSVSQSYNEQFF. The DNA for the CDR3 is TGCAGTGTTAGTCAGTCCTACAATGAGCAGTTCTTC.

The rearrangement uses TRBV2 and TRBJ1-1; D is unclear. Trimming removed 5 bases from V and 1 base from J, with 8 bases in between. CDR1 is SNHLY and CDR2 is FYNNEI in the germline V gene. CDR3 length: 13 amino acids. Written as DNA, the CDR3 is TGTGCCAGCAGTTTGACCGGGAACACTGAAGCTTTCTTT. It codes for CASSLTGNTEAFF. The full variable domain, completed using reference TRBV2 and TRBJ1-1, is EPEVTQTPSHQVTQMGQEVILRCVPISNHLYFYWYRQILGQKVEFLVSFYNNEISEKSEIFDDQFSVERPDGSNFTLKIRSTKLEDSAMYFCASSLTGNTEAFFGQGTRLTVV.

A word on this clone: An end of the junction differs from the germline gene, which may be a read error. The J gene is TRBJ1-3, the V gene TRBV3-1 (or the pseudogene TRBV3-2); TRBD1 aligns across 8 bases. Germline V CDR1 and CDR2: LGHDT, YNNKEL (reference sequence). The CDR3 loop spans 13 amino acids. CDR3 amino acids: CASSPKLWTGPVF. In DNA, the CDR3 is TGTGCCAGCAGCCCGAAACTTTGGACAGGGCCAGTCTTT.

The rearrangement uses TRBV14 and TRBJ1-2; the D is unclear. The CDR3 contains 13 residues. Trimming stripped 3 bases from V and 8 bases from J, with 13 bases between. In germline, CDR1 is SGHDN, CDR2 FVKESK. CDR3 amino acids: CASSHRAGYGYTF. CDR3 bases: TGTGCCAGCAGCCATCGGGCAGGCTACGGCTACACCTTC.

This clone showed up just once. This chain uses TRBV11-2 with TRBJ1-2; 10 bases are a match to TRBD1. The ends lost 8 bases at V and 4 bases at J; junction bases unmatched: 10. Per germline, CDR1 SGHAT and CDR2 FQNNGV. The CDR3 is 15 amino acids. The CDR3 DNA reads as TGTGCCAGCGAACGGAGGGGGACAGGGGTCTATGGCTACACCTTC. Protein sequence: CASERRGTGVYGYTF.

This chain connects TRBV19 to TRBJ1-2, with a tentative D call TRBD1 (5 bases). The CDR3 runs 20 residues. V was shortened by 3 bases and J by 2 bases, with 28 bases between the two germline ends. Germline loops: CDR1 LNHDA, CDR2 SQIVND (reference sequence). This CDR3 is CASSIRALGHARRGNYGYTF. The CDR3 DNA reads TGTGCCAGTAGTATTCGGGCCTTAGGGCACGCCCGACGGGGGAACTATGGCTACACCTTC.

The chain uses TRBV5-1 and TRBJ1-1; D is perhaps TRBD1 (5 bases). This CDR3 contains 15 residues. Germline loops: CDR1 SGHRS, CDR2 YFSETQ. Trimming took 1 base from V and 5 from J, leaving 15 bases between them. Written as DNA, the CDR3 is TGCGCCAGCAGCTTGCTTGCGGGGCAGAGAACTGAAGCTTTCTTT. It codes for CASSLLAGQRTEAFF.

The chain carries TRBV2 and TRBJ1-1; D gene uncertain. CDR3 length equals 12 residues. Deletions cut 6 bases from V and 10 bases from J, with 15 bases between. Germline V gene sequence: CDR1 SNHLY, CDR2 FYNNEI. The CDR3 here is CASRGGGWGAFF. The DNA of the CDR3 is TGTGCCAGCAGGGGAGGCGGCTGGGGAGCTTTCTTT.

This clone was observed a single time. Here the CDR3 reads CASSLNEKLFF. The CDR3 DNA reads TGTGCCAGCAGCCTCAATGAAAAACTGTTTTTT. The chain couples TRBV11-2 to TRBJ1-4, with no clear D. V was shortened by 5 bases and J by 5 bases, with 3 bases between the two germline ends. Germline-derived CDR1 and CDR2 are SGHAT and FQNNGV. The CDR3 length is 11 residues.

The V call is TRBV7-2, the J call TRBJ2-7; TRBD2 agrees at 9 bases. Trimming removed 1 base from V and 2 bases from J; junction bases left unmatched: 3. The CDR3 sequence is 15 residues long. Germline V CDR1 and CDR2: SGHTA, FQGNSA. In nucleotides, the CDR3 is TGTGCCAGCAGCTTAGAGTCTAGCGGGGCCTACGAGCAGTACTTC. This sequence encodes CASSLESSGAYEQYF.

V is TRBV15 and J is TRBJ2-7; 11 positions agree with TRBD2. V gave up 2 bases and J gave up 5 bases; unmatched junction bases: 8. The germline CDR1 and CDR2 sequences are LNHNV and YYDKDF (reference sequence). The CDR3 runs 16 residues. CDR3 amino acids: CATSRRQTSGVDEQYF. The CDR3 DNA is TGTGCCACCAGCAGACGGCAGACTAGCGGGGTCGACGAGCAGTACTTC.

The chain employs TRBV9 and TRBJ2-5; 13 bases are a match to TRBD2. The length of the CDR3 is 15 residues. In germline, CDR1 is SGDLS, CDR2 YYNGEE. Trimming at V came to 3 bases and at J to 5 bases, leaving 4 bases not matched to a gene. CDR3 in amino acids: CASSEGLAGPETQYF. The CDR3 nucleotides read TGTGCCAGCAGCGAGGGACTAGCGGGGCCGGAGACCCAGTACTTC.